A selection of T cell receptor beta chains follows, all from one sample in a study of memory CD8 T cells in hepatitis C reinfection. Generated by immunoSEQ multiplex PCR, the TCRdb table keeps only in-frame clones and is missing some. The sample lists 45,000 to 50,000 clones; nearly 90% were seen once. The sample consisted of naive CD8+ T cells sorted from blood. The receptors derive from a man in his late teens or twenties with hepatitis C virus infection. Both conserved end residues are part of each CDR3. D genes are given only for firm matches. Expanded clones are given a class, and other clones once, few, many or no size at all.

J gene | D gene | clone size | V gene | CDR3 DNA | CDR3 protein
TRBJ1-6 | TRBD1 | . | TRBV4-2 | TGTGCCAGCAGCCATTTAGGGGGACAGGGAAATTCCCCCCTCCACTTT | CASSHLGGQGNSPLHF
TRBJ2-7 | . | few | TRBV7-3 | TGTGCCAGCAGCTTAGACATCTCCTACGAGCAGTACTTC | CASSLDISYEQYF
TRBJ2-3 | TRBD2 | . | TRBV9 | TGTGCCAGCAGCGTAGACCCTAGCGGGGGCACAGATACGCAGTATTTT | CASSVDPSGGTDTQYF
TRBJ2-7 | TRBD1 | . | TRBV29-1 | TGCAGCGTTGAAGAAGGGAACAGGGGGTTCGAGCAGTACTTC | CSVEEGNRGFEQYF
TRBJ2-1 | TRBD2 | . | TRBV19 | TGTGCCAGTAGCGGGGGGACTAGCGACTACAATGAGCAGTTCTTC | CASSGGTSDYNEQFF
TRBJ1-2 | . | . | TRBV7-6 | TGTGCCAGCAGCTTAGATCCCCAGGGATCGAGCTATGGCTACACCTTC | CASSLDPQGSSYGYTF
TRBJ2-7 | TRBD2 | . | TRBV19 | TGTGCCAGTAGTCTGCGGGGGGACCTCGAGCAGTACTTC | CASSLRGDLEQYF
TRBJ2-1 | TRBD2 | . | TRBV4-1 | TGCGCCAGCAGCCAAGATCGCGGCGCGGGAGGGTTCAATGAGCAGTTCTTC | CASSQDRGAGGFNEQFF
TRBJ2-6 | . | . | TRBV6-1 | TGTGCCAGCAGCGAATCGGGACACTCCAGCTCTGGGGCCAACGTCCTGACTTTC | CASSESGHSSSGANVLTF
TRBJ2-5 | TRBD2 | . | TRBV28 | TGTGCCAGCAGTCAGATGACAGGCGGGGGGGAGACCCAGTACTTC | CASSQMTGGGETQYF
TRBJ2-3 | . | . | TRBV25-1 | TGTGCCAGCAGCGGCCCCGCAGGGACTAGCACAGATACGCAGTATTTT | CASSGPAGTSTDTQYF
TRBJ2-7 | . | . | TRBV28 | TGTGCCAGCAGTTCACCATCCCAGGGTGCCCACGAGCAGTACTTC | CASSSPSQGAHEQYF
TRBJ2-3 | . | . | TRBV7-9 | TGTGCCGGACGGCGGGGAGGCACAGATACGCAGTATTTT | CAGRRGGTDTQYF
TRBJ1-4 | . | . | TRBV9 | TGTGCCAGCAGCGTAGCTTGGGGGGTTAATGAAAAACTGTTTTTT | CASSVAWGVNEKLFF
TRBJ2-1 | TRBD2 | . | TRBV5-1 | TGCGCCAGCAGCTTGGCCCCTAGCGGGCTCTCCTACAATGAGCAGTTCTTC | CASSLAPSGLSYNEQFF
TRBJ2-1 | TRBD2 | . | TRBV2 | TGTGCCAGCAGTGGAGCTAGCGGGGCCAACAATGAGCAGTTCTTC | CASSGASGANNEQFF
TRBJ2-7 | TRBD1 | once | TRBV5-1 | TGCGCCAGCAGTTCCGGGACAGGGAGCTCCTACGAGCAGTACTTC | CASSSGTGSSYEQYF
TRBJ1-1 | . | . | TRBV7-8 | TGTGCCAGCAGCTTATACAGGATGAACACTGAAGCTTTCTTT | CASSLYRMNTEAFF
TRBJ1-5 | TRBD1 | . | TRBV4-1 | TGCGCCAGCAGCCAGCGACAGGGTCCAGGTCAGCCCCAGCATTTT | CASSQRQGPGQPQHF
TRBJ2-1 | . | . | TRBV7-2 | TGTGCCAGCAGCACTACGGGGGTCTACAATGAGCAGTTCTTC | CASSTTGVYNEQFF
TRBJ1-6 | . | . | TRBV7-6 | TGTGCCAGCAGCTTAGGAGCAGGGTTTAATTCACCCCTCCACTTT | CASSLGAGFNSPLHF
TRBJ2-3 | . | . | TRBV4-2 | TGTGCCAGCAGCCAGGGACTTTCTAGCACAGATACGCAGTATTTT | CASSQGLSSTDTQYF
TRBJ1-5 | . | . | TRBV19 | TGTGCCAGTAGTATAGGCTGGCCCTCATTTAATCAGCCCCAGCATTTT | CASSIGWPSFNQPQHF
TRBJ1-5 | . | . | TRBV7-2 | TGTGCCAGCAGCTTAGAAGGGGCTATCAATCAGCCCCAGCATTTT | CASSLEGAINQPQHF
TRBJ2-7 | TRBD1 | . | TRBV7-8 | TGTGCCAGCAGTCCCGGACAGGGGCCCTCCTACGAGCAGTACTTC | CASSPGQGPSYEQYF
TRBJ1-3 | TRBD1 | few | TRBV5-6 | TGTGCCAGCAGCATCGGACAGGTTGGCCACACCATATATTTT | CASSIGQVGHTIYF
TRBJ2-3 | . | . | TRBV10-3 | TGTGCCACGTCGAGCGAGAGCACAGATACGCAGTATTTT | CATSSESTDTQYF
TRBJ2-1 | TRBD2 | . | TRBV19 | TGTGCCAGTAGAACGGGGGGTCAGTACAATGAGCAGTTCTTC | CASRTGGQYNEQFF
TRBJ2-2 | . | once | TRBV6-5 | TGTGCCAGCAGTTACTCGCCTAGCGTTGCCGGGGAGCTGTTTTTT | CASSYSPSVAGELFF
TRBJ1-1 | . | . | TRBV29-1 | TGCAGCGTTGAGGCAGGGGAGACTGAAGCTTTCTTT | CSVEAGETEAFF
TRBJ1-5 | . | few | TRBV6-5 | TGTGCCAGCAGCCAAATTCCAGGGCTAAATCAGCCCCAGCATTTT | CASSQIPGLNQPQHF
TRBJ2-7 | . | . | TRBV6-5 | TGTGCCAGCAGTCCACTTGCCGGGAGCTCCTACGAGCAGTACTTC | CASSPLAGSSYEQYF
TRBJ2-2 | TRBD2 | once | TRBV5-1 | TGCGCCAGCAGCTATGAGCGGGGGGGCCAGTTGAACACCGGGGAGCTGTTTTTT | CASSYERGGQLNTGELFF
TRBJ1-2 | TRBD1 | . | TRBV4-1 | TGCGCCAGCAGCCAAGAATCAACAGGGGGCGATGGCTACACCTTC | CASSQESTGGDGYTF
TRBJ2-7 | TRBD2 | . | TRBV28 | TGTGCCAGCAGTCGAAGGACTAGCGGGACCTACGAGCAGTACTTC | CASSRRTSGTYEQYF
TRBJ2-5 | TRBD2 | . | TRBV7-9 | TGTGCCAGCAGCTTAGTTACTAGCGGGAGGGGAGAGACCCAGTACTTC | CASSLVTSGRGETQYF
TRBJ1-2 | . | . | TRBV9 | TGTGCCAGCAGCGTAGCTTGGGGGGATTTCGACTATGGCTACACCTTC | CASSVAWGDFDYGYTF
TRBJ2-1 | . | . | TRBV19 | TGTGCCAGTAGTAACAACTACAATGAGCAGTTCTTC | CASSNNYNEQFF
TRBJ2-1 | . | . | TRBV9 | TGTGCCAGCAGCGTAGAAAGCGGCAATTACAATGAGCAGTTCTTC | CASSVESGNYNEQFF
TRBJ2-2 | . | . | TRBV11-2 | TGTGCCAGCAGCTTCACGGGCTTCCCCAACAGGTTCTTGCGTGGGGAGCTGTTTTTT | CASSFTGFPNRFLRGELFF
TRBJ2-3 | TRBD1 | . | TRBV18 | TGTGCCAGCTCAAAAGGATGGGACAGCGCTACAGATACGCAGTATTTT | CASSKGWDSATDTQYF
TRBJ1-1 | TRBD1 | . | TRBV6-1 | TGTGCCAGCCAACAGGGGGGCACTGAAGCTTTCTTT | CASQQGGTEAFF